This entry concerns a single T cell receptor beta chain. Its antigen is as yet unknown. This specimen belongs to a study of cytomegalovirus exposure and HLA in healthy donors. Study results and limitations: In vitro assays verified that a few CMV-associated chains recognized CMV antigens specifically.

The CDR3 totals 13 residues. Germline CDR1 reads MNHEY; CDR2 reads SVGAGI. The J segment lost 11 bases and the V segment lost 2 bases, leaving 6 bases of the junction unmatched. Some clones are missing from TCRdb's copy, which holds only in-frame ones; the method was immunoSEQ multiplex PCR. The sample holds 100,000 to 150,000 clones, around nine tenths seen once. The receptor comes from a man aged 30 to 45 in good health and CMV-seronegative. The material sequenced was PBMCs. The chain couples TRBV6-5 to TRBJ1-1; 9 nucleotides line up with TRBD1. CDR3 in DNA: TGTGCCAGCAGTTACAGGGACAGGGCGCCGGCTTTCTTT. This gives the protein CASSYRDRAPAFF.